A single sample is the source of the 27 T cell receptor beta chains below, sequenced in a study of cytomegalovirus exposure and HLA in healthy donors. PCR involved 60 Vbeta and 13 Jbeta primers. Data came from immunoSEQ multiplex PCR; TCRdb stores just in-frame clones and leaves some out. The data contain 200,000 or so clones, roughly 80% of them singletons. The sample comprised PBMCs. The receptors here all came from a boy younger than 18 in good health and CMV-seronegative.

The J gene is TRBJ1-1, the V gene TRBV5-6; 10 bases map to TRBD1. The CDR3 covers 14 residues. From germline, CDR1 is SGHDT and CDR2 YYEEEE. V lost 0 bases and J lost 4; bases outside the gene matches: 0. The CDR3: CASSLGTGGTEAFF. The CDR3 region has the DNA TGTGCCAGCAGCTTGGGGACAGGGGGCACTGAAGCTTTCTTT.

V and J are TRBV5-1 and TRBJ2-5; 8 bases map to TRBD1. With the DNA end fitting TRBJ2-7 better, the J assignment may be wrong. This CDR3 is built from 15 residues. Germline CDR1 is SGHRS and CDR2 is YFSETQ. The CDR3 reads CASKTVQGVGDEQYF. Written as DNA, the CDR3 is TGCGCCAGCAAAACGGTACAGGGGGTTGGGGACGAGCAGTACTTC.

The chain employs TRBV7-9 and TRBJ2-5; 13 nucleotides agree with TRBD2. V lost 6 bases and J lost 2; bases outside the gene matches: 9. The CDR3 totals 17 residues. Germline CDR1 SEHNR, CDR2 FQNEAQ (reference sequence). The CDR3 here is CASRRGLAGALQETQYF. The CDR3 DNA sequence: TGTGCCAGCAGACGAGGACTAGCGGGAGCCCTGCAAGAGACCCAGTACTTC.

The genes are TRBV10-3 and TRBJ2-2; a possible D gene is TRBD1 (6 bases). Germline V lookup: CDR1 ENHRY, CDR2 SYGVKD. The CDR3 is made up of 14 amino acids. Trimming cost V 4 bases and J 4 bases, with 10 bases left between them. The CDR3 protein is CAISARGPTGELFF. The CDR3 DNA is TGTGCCATCAGTGCCAGGGGTCCCACCGGGGAGCTGTTTTTT.

This chain joins TRBV7-9 and TRBJ2-1; weak D call: TRBD1 (6 bases). Trimming left V 5 bases short and J 7 bases short, with 12 bases between. CDR1 is SEHNR and CDR2 is FQNEAQ in the germline V gene (reference sequence). This CDR3 comprises 13 residues. The CDR3 region has the DNA TGTGCCAGCAGCCCCACAGGGTGGAATGAGCAGTTCTTC. This translates into CASSPTGWNEQFF.

This sequence joins TRBV5-4 and TRBJ2-1, with 8 bases that match TRBD2. The germline gives CDR1 SGHNT, CDR2 YYREEE (reference sequence). The CDR3 is 15 residues long. The trim removed 4 bases at V and 4 bases at J, leaving 7 bases unmatched. The CDR3 nucleotides are TGTGCCAGCAGCCCCCTAGCGGGCACATACAATGAGCAGTTCTTC. Residues: CASSPLAGTYNEQFF.

This clone was counted between two and nine times. The CDR3 loop is CASSQFGETGELFF. In nucleotides, the CDR3 is TGCGCCAGCAGCCAATTCGGGGAGACCGGGGAGCTGTTTTTT. This sequence joins TRBV5-1 and TRBJ2-2, with D maybe TRBD2 (5 bases). Germline V gene lookup returns CDR1 SGHRS and CDR2 YFSETQ. This CDR3 contains 14 residues. V shed 4 bases and J shed 5 bases, with 12 bases lying between them.

The chain couples TRBV30 to TRBJ2-7; 7 bases are shared with TRBD1. From germline, CDR1 is GTSNPN and CDR2 SVGIG (reference sequence). The CDR3 runs 13 residues. Trimming at V came to 6 bases and at J to 1 base, leaving 6 bases not matched to a gene. The CDR3 loop reads CACLRTGSYEQYF. CDR3 in DNA: TGTGCCTGCCTCAGGACAGGATCCTACGAGCAGTACTTC.

The chain has TRBV9 and TRBJ1-2; D call uncertain. The germline V gene encodes CDR1 SGDLS and CDR2 YYNGEE. V lost 5 bases and J 4 bases, leaving 15 bases between the germline ends. This CDR3 is built from 14 residues. CDR3: CASSVDGNTYGYTF. The CDR3 coding sequence is TGTGCCAGCAGTGTCGACGGGAACACCTATGGCTACACCTTC.

The chain has TRBV10-3 and TRBJ2-6; 8 bases match TRBD1. V lost 6 bases and J lost 12; bases outside the gene matches: 4. The CDR3 spans 12 residues. Germline V gene lookup returns CDR1 ENHRY and CDR2 SYGVKD. CDR3 nucleotides: TGTGCCATCAGGACAGGGGCCGCCGTCCTGACTTTC. It codes for CAIRTGAAVLTF.

The chain uses TRBV25-1 and TRBJ1-5; the D gene is possibly TRBD1 (5 bases). Germline CDR1 and CDR2: MGHDK and SYGVNS. Trimming left V 2 bases short and J 8 bases short, with 16 bases between. There are 15 residues in the CDR3. The CDR3 protein is CASSEGAVGSEPQHF. DNA of the CDR3: TGTGCCAGCAGTGAAGGGGCAGTAGGGTCTGAGCCCCAGCATTTT.

The chain links TRBV7-2 to TRBJ1-5; D not resolved. Deletions cut 1 base from V and 3 bases from J, with 10 bases between. Germline loops: CDR1 SGHTA, CDR2 FQGNSA. This CDR3 spans 15 amino acids. The DNA for the CDR3 is TGTGCCAGCAGCTTAGTTTCCGAGGCCAATCAGCCCCAGCATTTT. It codes for CASSLVSEANQPQHF.

The table lists this clone with a count of one. The chain couples TRBV30 to TRBJ1-5; no firm D call. CDR1 is GTSNPN, CDR2 SVGIG, per germline (reference sequence). Deletions cut 0 bases from V and 3 bases from J, with 9 bases between. The CDR3 loop spans 14 amino acids. The CDR3 reads CAWSVRHTNQPQHF. The DNA of the CDR3 is TGTGCCTGGAGTGTACGACACACCAATCAGCCCCAGCATTTT.

The V and J genes are TRBV9 and TRBJ2-2; the D is unclear. The V and J ends lost 0 bases and 5 bases respectively, with 5 bases between them. This CDR3 is 13 amino acids long. Germline V gene data show CDR1 as SGDLS and CDR2 as YYNGEE. In nucleotides, the CDR3 is TGTGCCAGCAGCGTAGGGCCGACCGGGGAGCTGTTTTTT. Protein sequence: CASSVGPTGELFF.

This rearrangement joins TRBV7-3 to TRBJ1-2; D possibly corresponds to TRBD1 (6 bases). Germline CDR1 and CDR2: SGHTA and FQGTGA. The CDR3 sequence is 14 residues long. The V end lost 3 bases, the J end lost 8 bases, and 16 bases lay between the germline ends. Written as DNA, the CDR3 is TGTGCCAGCAGCTTGGGACAAGGGAACGTCGGCTACACCTTC. This translates into CASSLGQGNVGYTF.

V gene TRBV5-1 combines with J gene TRBJ2-7, with 10 bases identical to TRBD1. CDR3 length equals 15 residues. V was clipped by 4 bases and J by 7 bases; unmatched bases: 11. Germline values: CDR1 SGHRS, CDR2 YFSETQ. CDR3 region: CASSTGQGGSGEQYF. CDR3 bases: TGCGCCAGCAGCACCGGACAGGGGGGCTCGGGGGAGCAGTACTTC.

The rearrangement joins TRBV4-1 to TRBJ2-7; perhaps TRBD2 as D (6 bases). The CDR3 has 19 amino acids. Germline values: CDR1 MGHRA, CDR2 YSYEKL. Deletions cut 0 bases from V and 3 bases from J, with 24 bases between. The DNA for the CDR3 is TGCGCCAGCAGCCAAGACGTCCGAGGATGGCCTAGCGTACACTACGAGCAGTACTTC. Its protein is CASSQDVRGWPSVHYEQYF.

This chain links TRBV5-1 with TRBJ2-2, with 12 nucleotides matching TRBD2. Germline loops: CDR1 SGHRS, CDR2 YFSETQ. Losses at the gene ends were 0 bases for V and 6 bases for J; bases not matched to a gene: 6. CDR3 length: 17 residues. CDR3 region: CASSLGLAGVYSGELFF. In nucleotides, the CDR3 is TGCGCCAGCAGCTTGGGACTAGCGGGAGTATATTCCGGGGAGCTGTTTTTT.

V and J are TRBV10-1 and TRBJ2-1; 8 nucleotides line up with TRBD2. CDR1 is WNHNN, CDR2 SYGVQD, per germline (reference sequence). Trimming removed 5 bases from V and 3 bases from J; junction bases left unmatched: 9. This CDR3 contains 16 residues. As DNA, the CDR3 is TGCGCCAGCAGTTCTGGAACGGGGGGGAACTACAATGAGCAGTTCTTC. Translated, it gives CASSSGTGGNYNEQFF.

The chain uses TRBV6-5 and TRBJ1-3; no clear D. Germline values: CDR1 MNHEY, CDR2 SVGAGI. The ends were cut back, 5 bases at V and 3 bases at J, with 8 bases in the middle. This CDR3 region has 13 residues. CDR3 DNA sequence: TGTGCCAGCAGTGAGGCGTTTGGAAACACCATATATTTT. Its protein product is CASSEAFGNTIYF.

The V and J genes are TRBV14 and TRBJ2-5; 10 nucleotides agree with TRBD2. The CDR3 contains 19 residues. The V and J ends lost 2 bases and 4 bases, in that order; junction bases with no gene match: 16. CDR1 is SGHDN, CDR2 FVKESK, per germline. The CDR3 nucleotides are TGTGCCAGCAGCCAAACTGGGACTAGCGAGACCCATGCGGGAGAGACCCAGTACTTC. Protein product: CASSQTGTSETHAGETQYF.

This chain joins TRBV27 and TRBJ1-2; 8 nucleotides match TRBD1. The CDR3 length is 17 residues. CDR1 MNHEY and CDR2 SMNVEV come from the germline V gene (reference sequence). V gave up 6 bases and J gave up 8 bases; unmatched junction bases: 20. The CDR3 sequence is CASSYFYLGQGVGGYTF. DNA for the CDR3: TGTGCCAGCAGCTATTTCTACTTAGGACAGGGCGTTGGAGGCTACACCTTC.

This clone occurred a few times. The chain is built from TRBV30 and TRBJ2-1; unclear D gene. Per the germline V gene, CDR1 is GTSNPN and CDR2 is SVGIG (reference sequence). The length of the CDR3 is 15 residues. V was trimmed by 0 bases and J by 0 bases, leaving 9 bases between them. The CDR3 DNA reads as TGTGCCTGGAGTGTCCAGAAGTCCTCCTACAATGAGCAGTTCTTC. This gives the protein CAWSVQKSSYNEQFF.

V usage is TRBV16 and J usage is TRBJ1-1; D perhaps matches TRBD1 (6 bases). Germline CDR1 reads KGHSY; CDR2 reads FQNENV. V was shortened by 8 bases and J by 8 bases, with 15 bases between the two germline ends. This CDR3 contains 12 residues. The CDR3 spells CASGTWTAEAFF. CDR3 DNA sequence: TGTGCCAGCGGGACGTGGACAGCAGAAGCTTTCTTT.

The chain is built from TRBV19 and TRBJ2-1, with 7 bases identical to TRBD2. Per the germline V gene, CDR1 is LNHDA and CDR2 is SQIVND (reference sequence). This CDR3 is built from 14 residues. J was trimmed by 8 bases and V by 6 bases; bases with no gene match: 10. The CDR3 bases are TGTGCCAGTAGACGGCGGGAGTTTACCGATGAGCAGTTCTTC. Translated: CASRRREFTDEQFF.

The V call is TRBV7-2, the J call TRBJ1-1; no reliable D call. Per the germline V gene, CDR1 is SGHTA and CDR2 is FQGNSA. CDR3 length equals 15 residues. The V gene lost 1 base and the J gene lost 4 bases, with 13 bases spanning the gap. CDR3 region: CASSLESGHSTEAFF. The CDR3, as DNA: TGTGCCAGCAGCTTAGAGTCGGGTCATAGCACTGAAGCTTTCTTT.

The chain uses TRBV19 and TRBJ2-7, with 8 bases lining up with TRBD1. The CDR3 is 16 amino acids. J lost 2 bases, V lost 5 bases, and 11 bases had no gene match. CDR1 LNHDA and CDR2 SQIVND come from the germline V gene (reference sequence). CDR3 in amino acids: CASSGPGTGLTYEQYF. In nucleotides, the CDR3 is TGTGCCAGTAGTGGGCCCGGGACAGGCCTTACCTACGAGCAGTACTTC.